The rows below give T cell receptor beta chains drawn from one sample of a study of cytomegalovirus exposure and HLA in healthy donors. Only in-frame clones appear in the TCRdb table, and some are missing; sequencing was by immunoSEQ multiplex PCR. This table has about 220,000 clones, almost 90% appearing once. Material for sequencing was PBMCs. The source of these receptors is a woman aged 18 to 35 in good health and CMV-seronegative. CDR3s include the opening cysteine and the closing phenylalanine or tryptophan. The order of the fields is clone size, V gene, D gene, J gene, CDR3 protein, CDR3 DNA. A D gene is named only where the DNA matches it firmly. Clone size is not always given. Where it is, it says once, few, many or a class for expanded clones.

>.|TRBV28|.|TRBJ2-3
CASSELLRADTQYF
TGTGCCAGCAGTGAGTTACTCAGGGCAGATACGCAGTATTTT
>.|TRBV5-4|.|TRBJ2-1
CASTAGVEGSYNEQFF
TGTGCCAGCACCGCCGGGGTGGAGGGCTCCTACAATGAGCAGTTCTTC
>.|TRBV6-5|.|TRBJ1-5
CASQASNNQPQHF
TGTGCCAGCCAGGCAAGTAACAATCAGCCCCAGCATTTT
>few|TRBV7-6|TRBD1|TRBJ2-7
CASSLGRQGVHEQYF
TGTGCCAGCAGCTTAGGTAGGCAGGGGGTACACGAGCAGTACTTC
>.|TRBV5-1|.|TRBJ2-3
CASGMNVLVSTDTQYF
TGCGCCAGCGGGATGAACGTACTAGTTAGCACAGATACGCAGTATTTT
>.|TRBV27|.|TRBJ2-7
CASSSSGADREQYF
TGTGCCAGCAGTAGTTCGGGAGCAGATCGCGAGCAGTACTTC
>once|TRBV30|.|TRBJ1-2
CAWSQRVSNYGYTF
TGTGCCTGGAGTCAACGGGTCTCTAACTATGGCTACACCTTC
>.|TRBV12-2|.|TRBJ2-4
CASRSPSLGLAGRLAKNIQYF
TGTGCAAGTCGCTCCCCTTCCCTGGGACTAGCGGGGCGACTAGCCAAAAACATTCAGTACTTC
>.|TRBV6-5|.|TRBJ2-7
CASSDLLAYEQYF
TGTGCCAGCAGTGACTTACTGGCCTACGAGCAGTACTTC
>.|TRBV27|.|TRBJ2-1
CASSFSSGNEQFF
TGTGCCAGCAGTTTCAGTAGCGGCAATGAGCAGTTCTTC